What follows are 21 T cell receptor beta chains derived from one specimen sequenced in a study of neoadjuvant anti-PD-1 for oral cavity cancer. As for time point: after neoadjuvant nivolumab, at surgical resection. This table comes from immunoSEQ multiplex PCR, and its TCRdb copy is limited to in-frame clones, with some not included. The table has under 15,000 clones, about 70% seen once; the top ten hold about 2.9%. Sample: PBMCs, taken after nivolumab (anti-PD-1) treatment. All receptors derive from a person aged 40 to 85 with oral cavity squamous cell carcinoma.

The chain carries TRBV2 and TRBJ2-3; D is possibly TRBD1 or TRBD2 (6 bases each). V lost 2 bases and J lost 2, with 11 bases in between. This CDR3 has 15 residues. Germline CDR1 and CDR2: SNHLY and FYNNEI. The CDR3 coding sequence is TGTGCCAGCAGTGAACGGGGGCTAGTCACAGATACGCAGTATTTT. As protein: CASSERGLVTDTQYF.

The chain is built from TRBV4-1 and TRBJ1-5, with no clear D. The V gene's germline CDR1 is MGHRA and CDR2 YSYEKL. The CDR3 contains 15 residues. Trimming took 4 bases from V and 0 from J, leaving 10 bases between them. The CDR3 nucleotides are TGCGCCAGCAGCCTTTTGGTGCATAGCAATCAGCCCCAGCATTTT. Amino acid sequence: CASSLLVHSNQPQHF.

V and J are TRBV5-1 and TRBJ2-1; 11 bases are a match to TRBD2. The V and J ends lost 4 bases and 3 bases, in that order; junction bases with no gene match: 6. Germline lookup yields CDR1 SGHRS and CDR2 YFSETQ. This CDR3 is built from 16 residues. DNA of the CDR3: TGCGCCAGCAGCAGGGGGACTAGCGGTTTCTACAATGAGCAGTTCTTC. Translating gives CASSRGTSGFYNEQFF.

The chain employs TRBV4-1 and TRBJ1-4, with 9 positions matching TRBD1. Germline V lookup: CDR1 MGHRA, CDR2 YSYEKL. With 0 bases clipped from V and 8 bases from J, the junction kept 13 bases outside the gene matches. The CDR3 has 18 amino acids. The CDR3 DNA reads TGCGCCAGCAGCCAAGATCCGGAAAGTGGGACAGGGAGAGAAAAACTGTTTTTT. It is translated as CASSQDPESGTGREKLFF.

The V gene is TRBV4-1, the J gene TRBJ1-2; 9 bases map to TRBD1. The CDR3 contains 16 residues. V trimming: 1 base; J trimming: 2 bases; junction bases outside the gene matches: 5. Germline values: CDR1 MGHRA, CDR2 YSYEKL. CDR3 sequence: CASSQAAGQGNYGYTF. In DNA form, the CDR3 reads TGCGCCAGCAGCCAAGCAGCCGGACAGGGGAACTATGGCTACACCTTC.

The chain couples TRBV10-1 to TRBJ1-2; D remains ambiguous. V shed 6 bases and J shed 5 bases, with 19 bases lying between them. The V gene's germline CDR1 is WNHNN and CDR2 SYGVQD (reference sequence). This CDR3 has 15 residues. CDR3 sequence: CASRGIVVKLYGYTF. CDR3 sequence (DNA): TGCGCCAGCAGGGGGATTGTGGTGAAACTATATGGCTACACCTTC.

The chain combines TRBV5-8 with TRBJ1-5; tentatively, D is TRBD1 (5 bases). This CDR3 has 15 amino acids. Germline lookup yields CDR1 SGHTS and CDR2 YDEGEE. V was pared by 6 bases and J by 0 bases, with 13 bases between. CDR3 region: CASTRGGYSNQPQHF. The CDR3 coding sequence is TGTGCCAGCACCCGGGGGGGTTATAGCAATCAGCCCCAGCATTTT.

This chain uses TRBV10-3 with TRBJ2-5, with 11 nucleotides matching TRBD1. The CDR3 has 13 residues. CDR1 ENHRY and CDR2 SYGVKD come from the germline V gene. J was trimmed by 4 bases and V by 6 bases; bases with no gene match: 1. In DNA form, the CDR3 reads TGTGCCATCAGGGGACAGGGGGTAGAGACCCAGTACTTC. Protein sequence: CAIRGQGVETQYF.

The chain carries TRBV11-2 and TRBJ2-7; 10 bases align to TRBD1. There are 15 residues in the CDR3. V lost 5 bases and J lost 3; bases outside the gene matches: 7. The V gene's germline CDR1 is SGHAT and CDR2 FQNNGV. CDR3 sequence reads: CASSLQGQGNYEQYF. Here the CDR3 DNA reads TGTGCCAGCAGCCTCCAGGGACAGGGGAACTACGAGCAGTACTTC. Filled out from reference TRBV11-2 and TRBJ2-7, the complete variable domain reads EAGVAQSPRYKIIEKRQSVAFWCNPISGHATLYWYQQILGQGPKLLIQFQNNGVVDDSQLPKDRFSAERLKGVDSTLKIQPAKLEDSAVYLCASSLQGQGNYEQYFGPGTRLTVT.

This clone was seen a single time. This sequence joins TRBV10-2 and TRBJ2-1; 8 bases align to TRBD1. The CDR3 runs 12 residues. V lost 7 bases, J lost 5 bases, and 1 base stayed unmatched. Germline assignment: CDR1 WSHSY and CDR2 SAAADI. In DNA, the CDR3 is TGCGCCAGCAAGACAGGGGACAATGAGCAGTTCTTC. It encodes CASKTGDNEQFF.

CDR3 nucleotide sequence: TGTGCCAGCAGCGTCGGACAGGGGGCTCCCTACGAGCAGTACTTC. Amino acid sequence: CASSVGQGAPYEQYF. The V call is TRBV7-2, the J call TRBJ2-7; 11 positions agree with TRBD1. Unmatched junction bases numbered 5, after V lost 5 bases and J lost 2 bases. This CDR3 region has 15 residues. Germline assignment: CDR1 SGHTA and CDR2 FQGNSA.

The V gene is TRBV6-5, the J gene TRBJ1-1; TRBD1 matches at 9 bases. The CDR3 has 14 amino acids. Germline V CDR1 and CDR2: MNHEY, SVGAGI. The trim removed 5 bases at V and 4 bases at J, leaving 5 bases unmatched. For the CDR3, the DNA is TGTGCCAGCAGTGTGGGACAGGGCCTCACTGAAGCTTTCTTT. Encoded protein: CASSVGQGLTEAFF.

In its sample, this clone was seen a few times. The chain carries TRBV7-9 and TRBJ2-7; a possible D gene is TRBD2 (6 bases). This CDR3 has 15 amino acids. V was shortened by 0 bases and J by 4 bases, with 13 bases between the two germline ends. Germline V gene sequence: CDR1 SEHNR, CDR2 FQNEAQ (reference sequence). This CDR3 is CASSLAGGAPYEQYF. As DNA, the CDR3 is TGTGCCAGCAGCTTAGCGGGAGGAGCGCCGTACGAGCAGTACTTC. The full variable domain, completed using reference TRBV7-9 and TRBJ2-7, is DTGVSQNPRHKITKRGQNVTFRCDPISEHNRLYWYRQTLGQGPEFLTYFQNEAQLEKSRLLSDRFSAERPKGSFSTLEIQRTEQGDSAMYLCASSLAGGAPYEQYFGPGTRLTVT.

This chain links TRBV5-1 with TRBJ2-5; D gene unclear. Germline CDR1 and CDR2: SGHRS and YFSETQ. Trimming removed 0 bases at V and 2 bases at J, with 8 bases between. The CDR3 is made up of 14 amino acids. CDR3 amino acids: CASSLDGWQETQYF. As DNA, the CDR3 is TGCGCCAGCAGCTTGGATGGGTGGCAAGAGACCCAGTACTTC.

The chain joins TRBV19 to TRBJ1-5, with D uncertain. The CDR3 spans 13 residues. V was shortened by 3 bases and J by 6 bases, with 9 bases between the two germline ends. CDR1 LNHDA and CDR2 SQIVND come from the germline V gene (reference sequence). CDR3 protein: CASSIGTTQPQHF. The CDR3 region has the DNA TGTGCCAGTAGTATTGGAACGACTCAGCCCCAGCATTTT.

The V and J genes are TRBV5-1 and TRBJ2-1, with 11 bases that match TRBD2. Germline V CDR1 and CDR2: SGHRS, YFSETQ. The CDR3 spans 15 residues. With 4 bases clipped from V and 7 bases from J, the junction kept 7 bases outside the gene matches. The CDR3 DNA sequence: TGCGCCAGCAGCCGCCGATTAGCGGGAGGGAATGAGCAGTTCTTC. Translated: CASSRRLAGGNEQFF.

This rearrangement joins TRBV29-1 to TRBJ2-7, with D possibly being TRBD1 (6 bases). Germline V gene data show CDR1 as SQVTM and CDR2 as ANQGSEA. Trimming pared 4 bases from V and 0 bases from J, leaving 10 bases between. The CDR3 length is 13 residues. In nucleotides, the CDR3 is TGCAGCGTTGGGGGGCAGGACTCCTACGAGCAGTACTTC. Translating gives CSVGGQDSYEQYF.

This clone was observed a handful of times. This CDR3 is CASSVGTGGEKLFF. The CDR3 DNA is TGTGCCAGCAGCGTTGGGACAGGGGGGGAAAAACTGTTTTTT. V is TRBV11-2 and J is TRBJ1-4, with 11 nucleotides matching TRBD1. Germline lookup yields CDR1 SGHAT and CDR2 FQNNGV. J was trimmed by 8 bases and V by 5 bases; bases with no gene match: 4. This CDR3 comprises 14 residues.

The chain couples TRBV19 to TRBJ2-7; D possibly matches TRBD1 or TRBD2 (5 bases each). Germline V gene data show CDR1 as LNHDA and CDR2 as SQIVND (reference sequence). V shed 10 bases and J shed 0 bases, with 13 bases lying between them. The CDR3 consists of 13 residues. Written as DNA, the CDR3 is TGTGCCACCGGACCCGGGGCCTCCTACGAGCAGTACTTC. Translation gives CATGPGASYEQYF.

V is TRBV10-3 and J is TRBJ2-5; D unclear. The CDR3 runs 15 residues. V was shortened by 8 bases and J by 1 base, with 17 bases between the two germline ends. The germline V gene has CDR1 ENHRY and CDR2 SYGVKD. The CDR3 nucleotides read TGTGCCATCGGAGATGCTGGAAAACCCCAAGAGACCCAGTACTTC. This gives the protein CAIGDAGKPQETQYF.

The chain has TRBV30 and TRBJ2-1, with D tentatively TRBD2 (5 bases). From germline, CDR1 is GTSNPN and CDR2 SVGIG (reference sequence). Trimming removed 4 bases at V and 8 bases at J, with 12 bases between. The CDR3 extends over 12 amino acids. The CDR3 coding sequence is TGTGCCTGGACTATAGCGAACTATGAGCAGTTCTTC. Protein: CAWTIANYEQFF.